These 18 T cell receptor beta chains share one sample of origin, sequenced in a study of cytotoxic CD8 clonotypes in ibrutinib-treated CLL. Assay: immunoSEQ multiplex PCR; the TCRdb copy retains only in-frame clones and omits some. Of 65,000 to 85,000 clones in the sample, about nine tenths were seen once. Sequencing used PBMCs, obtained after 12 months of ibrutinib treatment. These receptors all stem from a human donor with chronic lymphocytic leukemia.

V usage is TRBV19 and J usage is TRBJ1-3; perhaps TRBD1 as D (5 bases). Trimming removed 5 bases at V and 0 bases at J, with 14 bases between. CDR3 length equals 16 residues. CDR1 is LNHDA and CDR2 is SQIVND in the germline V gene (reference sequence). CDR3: CASSQTTDSSGNTIYF. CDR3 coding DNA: TGTGCCAGTAGTCAAACAACCGACAGCTCTGGAAACACCATATATTTT.

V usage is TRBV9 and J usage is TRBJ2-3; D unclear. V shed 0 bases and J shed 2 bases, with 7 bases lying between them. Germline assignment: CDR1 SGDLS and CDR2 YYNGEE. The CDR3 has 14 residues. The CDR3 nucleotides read TGTGCCAGCAGCGTAGGAGCTTACACAGATACGCAGTATTTT. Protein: CASSVGAYTDTQYF.

The CDR3, as DNA: TGTGCCAGCAGCATTACTAGCGTCCTAGCCAAAAACATTCAGTACTTC. Its translation is CASSITSVLAKNIQYF. The chain has TRBV7-2 and TRBJ2-4; 7 nucleotides line up with TRBD2. Germline CDR1 and CDR2: SGHTA and FQGNSA. The CDR3 has 16 residues. J was trimmed by 0 bases and V by 5 bases; bases with no gene match: 7.

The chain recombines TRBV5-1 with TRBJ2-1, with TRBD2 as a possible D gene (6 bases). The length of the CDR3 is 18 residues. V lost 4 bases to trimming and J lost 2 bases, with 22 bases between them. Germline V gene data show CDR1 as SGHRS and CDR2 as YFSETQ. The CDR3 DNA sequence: TGCGCCAGCAGCGACGTGATAGAACGGGGAGGAACCTACAATGAGCAGTTCTTC. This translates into CASSDVIERGGTYNEQFF.

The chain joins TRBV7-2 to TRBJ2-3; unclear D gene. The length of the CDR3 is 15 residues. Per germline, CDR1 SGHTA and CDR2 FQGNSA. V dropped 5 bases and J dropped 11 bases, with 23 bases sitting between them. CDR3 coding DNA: TGTGCCAGCAGCACATCCGGGCAAGGGTTCCTTCGGCAGTATTTT. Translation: CASSTSGQGFLRQYF.

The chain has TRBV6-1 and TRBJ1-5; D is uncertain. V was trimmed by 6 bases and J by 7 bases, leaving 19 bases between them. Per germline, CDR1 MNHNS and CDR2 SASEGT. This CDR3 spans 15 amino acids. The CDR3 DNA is TGTGCCAGCAGCCACGAAAGGGTCATTCTGCAGCCCCAGCATTTT. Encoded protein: CASSHERVILQPQHF.

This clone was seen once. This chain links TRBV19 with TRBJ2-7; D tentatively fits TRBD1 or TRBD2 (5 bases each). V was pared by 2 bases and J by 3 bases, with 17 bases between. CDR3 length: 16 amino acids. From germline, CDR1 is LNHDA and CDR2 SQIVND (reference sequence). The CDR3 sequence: CASSISPYVGGYEQYF. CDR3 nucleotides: TGTGCCAGTAGTATATCCCCCTATGTTGGGGGCTACGAGCAGTACTTC. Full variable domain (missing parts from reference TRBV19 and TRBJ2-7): DGGITQSPKYLFRKEGQNVTLSCEQNLNHDAMYWYRQDPGQGLRLIYYSQIVNDFQKGDIAEGYSVSREKKESFPLTVTSAQKNPTAFYLCASSISPYVGGYEQYFGPGTRLTVT.

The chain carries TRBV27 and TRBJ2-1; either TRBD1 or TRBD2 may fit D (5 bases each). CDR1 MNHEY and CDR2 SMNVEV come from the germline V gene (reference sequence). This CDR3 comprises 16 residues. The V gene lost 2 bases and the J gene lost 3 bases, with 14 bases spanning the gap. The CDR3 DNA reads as TGTGCCAGCAGTTTAAGACGTTTGAGGGGCTACAATGAGCAGTTCTTC. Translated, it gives CASSLRRLRGYNEQFF.

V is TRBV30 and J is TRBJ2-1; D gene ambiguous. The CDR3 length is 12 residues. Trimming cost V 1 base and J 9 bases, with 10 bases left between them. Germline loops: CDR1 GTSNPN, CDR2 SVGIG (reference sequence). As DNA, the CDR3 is TGTGCCTGGAGTGGTAGCTCGGGTGAGCAGTTCTTC. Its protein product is CAWSGSSGEQFF.

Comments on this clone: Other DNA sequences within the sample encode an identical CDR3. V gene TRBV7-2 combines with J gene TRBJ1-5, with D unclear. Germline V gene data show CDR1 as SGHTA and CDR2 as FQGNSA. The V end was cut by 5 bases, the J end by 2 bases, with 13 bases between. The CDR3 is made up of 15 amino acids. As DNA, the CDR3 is TGTGCCAGCAGCCCCCGCGGCGGGGGCAATCAGCCCCAGCATTTT. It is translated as CASSPRGGGNQPQHF.

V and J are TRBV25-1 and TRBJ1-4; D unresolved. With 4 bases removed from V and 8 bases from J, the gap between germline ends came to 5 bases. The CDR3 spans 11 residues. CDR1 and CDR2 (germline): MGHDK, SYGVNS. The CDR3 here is CASSGGEKLFF. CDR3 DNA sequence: TGTGCCAGCAGTGGCGGGGAAAAACTGTTTTTT. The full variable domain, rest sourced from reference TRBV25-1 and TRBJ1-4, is EADIYQTPRYLVIGTGKKITLECSQTMGHDKMYWYQQDPGMELHLIHYSYGVNSTEKGDLSSESTVSRIRTEHFPLTLESARPSHTSQYLCASSGGEKLFFGSGTQLSVL.

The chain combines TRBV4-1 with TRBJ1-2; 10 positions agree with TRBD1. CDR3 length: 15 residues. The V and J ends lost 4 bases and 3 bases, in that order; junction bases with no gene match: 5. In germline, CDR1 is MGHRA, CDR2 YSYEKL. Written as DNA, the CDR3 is TGCGCCAGCAGCCTACGACAGGGGGCGGACTATGGCTACACCTTC. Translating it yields CASSLRQGADYGYTF.

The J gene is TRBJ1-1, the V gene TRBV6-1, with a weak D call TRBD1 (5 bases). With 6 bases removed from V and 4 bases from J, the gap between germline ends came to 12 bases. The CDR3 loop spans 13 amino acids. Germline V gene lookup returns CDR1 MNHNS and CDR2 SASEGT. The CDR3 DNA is TGTGCCAGCAGAGACCCCGGGGGCACTGAAGCTTTCTTT. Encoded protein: CASRDPGGTEAFF.

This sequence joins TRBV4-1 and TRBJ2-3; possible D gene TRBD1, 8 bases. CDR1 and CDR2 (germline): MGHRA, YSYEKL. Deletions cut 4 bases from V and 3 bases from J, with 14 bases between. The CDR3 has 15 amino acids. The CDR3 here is CASSPKRDRTDTQYF. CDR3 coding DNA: TGCGCCAGCAGCCCCAAGCGGGACAGGACAGATACGCAGTATTTT.

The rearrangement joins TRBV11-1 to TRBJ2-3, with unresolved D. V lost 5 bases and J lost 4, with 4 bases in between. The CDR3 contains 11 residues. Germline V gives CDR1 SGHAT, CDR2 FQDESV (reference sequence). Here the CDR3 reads CASSPADTQYF. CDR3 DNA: TGTGCCAGCAGCCCTGCAGATACGCAGTATTTT.

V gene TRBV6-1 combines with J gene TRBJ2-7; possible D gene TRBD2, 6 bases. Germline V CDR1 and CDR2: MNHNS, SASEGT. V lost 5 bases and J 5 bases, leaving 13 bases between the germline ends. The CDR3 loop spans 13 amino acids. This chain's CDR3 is CASSPGRSNEQYF. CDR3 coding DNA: TGTGCCAGCAGTCCCGGGAGATCCAACGAGCAGTACTTC.

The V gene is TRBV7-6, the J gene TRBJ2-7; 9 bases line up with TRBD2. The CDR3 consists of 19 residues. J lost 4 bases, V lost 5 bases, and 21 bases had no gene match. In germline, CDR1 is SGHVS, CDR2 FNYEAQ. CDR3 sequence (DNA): TGTGCCAGCAGCCGTAGTGGGTTAGCGGGAGCTCGACTGATATACGAGCAGTACTTC. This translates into CASSRSGLAGARLIYEQYF. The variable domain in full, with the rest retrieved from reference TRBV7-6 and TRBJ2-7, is GAGVSQSPRYKVTKRGQDVALRCDPISGHVSLYWYRQALGQGPEFLTYFNYEAQQDKSGLPNDRFSAERPEGSISTLTIQRTEQRDSAMYRCASSRSGLAGARLIYEQYFGPGTRLTVT.

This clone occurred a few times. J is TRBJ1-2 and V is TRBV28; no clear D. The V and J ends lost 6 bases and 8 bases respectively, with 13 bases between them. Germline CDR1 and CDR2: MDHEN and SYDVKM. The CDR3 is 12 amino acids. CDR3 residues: CASRTLPSGYTF. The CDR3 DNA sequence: TGTGCCAGCAGGACCCTCCCATCAGGCTACACCTTC.